This T cell receptor (beta chain) was captured in a study of T cells in Graves' hyperthyroidism and ophthalmopathy (dated by TCRdb to the late 2010s). General notes on the study: Peripheral blood was collected at initial diagnosis, before any treatment. To identify TCR V-J signatures that set the groups apart, the researchers used a discovery cohort of 100 patients, made up of 40 to 45 with Graves' ophthalmopathy and 55 to 65 with stable Graves' hyperthyroidism. An independent validation cohort of some 18 hyperthyroidism patients and more than 15 patients who later progressed to ophthalmopathy tested prospective prediction of ophthalmopathy. In addition, the study compared T-cell repertoires in thyroid tissue and in blood from about six Graves' hyperthyroidism patients. The paper reports TCR Vbeta CDR3 sequencing of approximately 140 peripheral blood samples: 43 ophthalmopathy, under 80 hyperthyroidism and some 17 progressor patients. The approximately 100 discovery patients were divided at random into training and test sets in a 7:3 ratio. Following sampling, methimazole starting at 30 mg daily was given to hyperthyroidism patients, and high-dose intravenous methylprednisolone was given to ophthalmopathy patients. General study outcomes and caveats: Most expanded thyroid clonotypes (frequency above 0.001) were also detected in blood, suggesting blood repertoires may reflect thyroid immune responses. A 13 V-J signature model separated ophthalmopathy from stable hyperthyroidism, with roughly 88% sensitivity and about 81% specificity in cross-validation and 80%/75% in testing. In validation, the model predicted progression to ophthalmopathy a median of about 6.5 months before onset, with about 64% sensitivity and 72.22% specificity. Sample size was not statistically predetermined, and investigators were not blinded to group allocation.

The TCR beta CDR3 regions were amplified from RNA transcripts. For the first round of RT-PCR on the TCR CDR3, the HTBI primer set was used together with the Qiagen OneStep RT-PCR kit. A second multiplex PCR round built the libraries, followed by size selection and purification. The libraries were sequenced on an Illumina HiSeq2000 using paired-end 100 bp reads. For the original study's pipeline: Raw data were processed with SOAPnuke, discarding reads with adapters, uncalled bases, mean Phred below 15, or no exact constant-primer or identifier match. COPE v1.2.5 was used to merge the high-quality paired reads, and each unique nucleotide sequence was defined as a clonotype. MiTCR v1.1 was used to align clonotypes to the IMGT TRBV, TRBD and TRBJ reference segments. Only V-J combinations with frequency above 0.0001, covering roughly 99% of repertoires, were analysed. The TCS score was defined as F50 (clonal expansion) divided by E x V (chaos), with BLOSUM62-based TCRdist calculated between CDR3 peptides within each V-J. Welch's t-statistics and random forest reduced roughly 540 V-J features to 10 to 15, which were used in a naive Bayes classifier (R e1071). The Morisita-Horn index was used to measure how similar the thyroid and blood repertoires were. TCRdb reran the public reads through fastp at Q25 and MiXCR, keeping productive beta chains. Rows with one shared CDR3 protein collapse into an entry with the most common genes and DNA. TCRdb, not the original authors, processed these V and J calls. This sample is represented by approximately 870,000 distinct CDR3 sequences; more than 30% of them were singletons. Around 10% of the sample belongs to the ten largest clones.

CDR1 MNHNS and CDR2 SASEGT are derived from the germline V gene. The cysteine opens and the phenylalanine closes a CDR3 of 12 amino acids. Left in the record is the CDR3 DNA by itself, 36 bases read in frame from the first base. Relative to germline, V is 7 bases shorter and J is 2 bases shorter, with 9 bases between their ends. A patient counted as having stable Graves' hyperthyroidism if no progression to ophthalmopathy occurred over 18 months of follow-up. Hyperthyroidism patients were aged 18 to 65 years and newly diagnosed, with disease duration of less than 2 months. The study excluded patients with uncontrolled infections, other autoimmune diseases, pregnancy or lactation. Diagnoses were based on clinical symptoms, serum thyroxine and TRAb, thyroid ultrasound and orbital computed tomography. Ficoll-Paque density gradient centrifugation was used to isolate PBMCs from under 11 ml of fresh peripheral blood. Trizol reagent was used to extract total RNA, and RNA quality was then checked on an Agilent 2100 Bioanalyzer.

This clonotype has only one observation. What this receptor recognizes is not known. It has no much larger one-base neighbor in the sample; base qualities were not kept. A lone read offers only weak evidence. The sequenced sample consisted of blood. This receptor was taken from a man aged 18 to 30 with Graves' hyperthyroidism. The rearranged segments are TRBV6-1 and TRBJ2-7; a tentative D match to TRBD1 spans 6 bases. Here is the DNA: TGTGCCAGCACGGACAGACCCTACGAGCAGTACTTC. Its protein reads: CASTDRPYEQYF.